Included here is one TCR beta chain sequence, with context. This entry is derived from a study of blood T cell repertoires in COVID-19. Study information: Sites across the United States, Italy and Spain contributed samples from acute and convalescent COVID-19. The analysed material was cDNA or gDNA that came from T cells, B-cell-depleted T cells, or PBMCs.

Germline CDR1 SNHLY, CDR2 FYNNEI. With 6 bases removed from V and 9 bases from J, the gap between germline ends came to 18 bases. This CDR3 comprises 13 residues. A Seattle source enrolled patients during active infection and followed them longitudinally. The assay was immunoSEQ multiplex PCR, and TCRdb's table has in-frame clones only and misses some. The sample lists 250,000 to 400,000 clones; around 88% were seen once. This TCR came from a young woman with COVID-19, enrolled during active disease. The sequencing input was peripheral blood. The chain carries TRBV2 and TRBJ2-7, with D possibly TRBD2 on 6 matching bases. CDR3 coding DNA: TGTGCCAGCAGGGAGGGGTCCCTTACGAGGCAGTACTTC. It specifies CASREGSLTRQYF.